These 15 T cell receptor beta chains originate from one sample sequenced in a study of cytomegalovirus exposure and HLA in healthy donors. Both 60 Vbeta primers and 13 Jbeta primers went into the PCR. Using immunoSEQ multiplex PCR, the repertoire was profiled, and TCRdb retains in-frame clones only, with some absent. Of a few hundred thousand clones listed, about 80% are singletons. The material sequenced was PBMCs. Source of these receptors: a woman between 35 and 50 years old in good health and CMV-seronegative.

The rearrangement joins TRBV6-1 to TRBJ1-5; weak D call: TRBD1 (6 bases). CDR3 length equals 14 residues. In germline, CDR1 is MNHNS, CDR2 SASEGT. The V end lost 9 bases, the J end lost 0 bases, and 12 bases lay between the germline ends. The CDR3 reads CASRTVNSNQPQHF. The CDR3 bases are TGTGCCAGTAGGACAGTTAATAGCAATCAGCCCCAGCATTTT.

About this clone: The sample contains more than one DNA sequence encoding this CDR3. This rearrangement joins TRBV20-1 to TRBJ2-5; D call uncertain. Per the germline V gene, CDR1 is DFQATT and CDR2 is SNEGSKA (reference sequence). Trimming took off 2 bases at V and 5 bases at J, with 6 bases between the two ends. CDR3 size: 11 residues. The CDR3 region has the DNA TGCAGTGCTAGATTGGGCGAGACCCAGTACTTC. Its translation is CSARLGETQYF.

V gene TRBV19 combines with J gene TRBJ1-2, with TRBD1 identical over 7 bases. Germline V lookup: CDR1 LNHDA, CDR2 SQIVND (reference sequence). This CDR3 has 15 amino acids. Unmatched junction bases numbered 13, after V lost 5 bases and J lost 7 bases. In DNA form, the CDR3 reads TGTGCCAGTAGTCCAGGGACAGCCCCCTGGCTTGGCTACACCTTC. It codes for CASSPGTAPWLGYTF.

The chain couples TRBV6-5 to TRBJ1-6; 7 positions agree with TRBD1. The V segment lost 11 bases and the J segment 6 bases; nucleotides outside the gene matches: 7. The CDR3 runs to 13 residues. Germline CDR1 MNHEY, CDR2 SVGAGI. The CDR3 here is CAVSDRFNSPLHF. As DNA, the CDR3 is TGTGCCGTATCGGACAGGTTTAATTCACCCCTCCACTTT.

This chain's CDR3 is CASSYAGGHYNEQFF. The CDR3 nucleotides read TGTGCCAGCAGTTACGCGGGGGGTCATTACAATGAGCAGTTCTTC. The chain employs TRBV6-5 and TRBJ2-1, with 8 bases that match TRBD2. This CDR3 has 15 residues. V was clipped by 2 bases and J by 4 bases; unmatched bases: 4. Germline-derived CDR1 and CDR2 are MNHEY and SVGAGI.

This chain joins TRBV19 and TRBJ1-1; TRBD1 might be the D (5 bases). CDR1 LNHDA and CDR2 SQIVND come from the germline V gene (reference sequence). There are 14 residues in the CDR3. Trimming shortened V by 7 bases and J by 3 bases, and 15 bases separated the two germline ends. The CDR3 nucleotides read TGTGCCAGTAATTTCGGGGGGACGTACACTGAAGCTTTCTTT. Residues: CASNFGGTYTEAFF. The full variable domain, in which reference TRBV19 and TRBJ1-1 provide the parts outside the CDR3, is DGGITQSPKYLFRKEGQNVTLSCEQNLNHDAMYWYRQDPGQGLRLIYYSQIVNDFQKGDIAEGYSVSREKKESFPLTVTSAQKNPTAFYLCASNFGGTYTEAFFGQGTRLTVV.

The CDR3 region has the DNA TGTGCCAGCACCCACAGGGGCCTCTCACCCCTCCACTTT. Translation gives CASTHRGLSPLHF. The chain has TRBV6-6 and TRBJ1-6; 7 positions match TRBD1. The germline gives CDR1 MNHNY, CDR2 SVGAGI (reference sequence). CDR3 length: 13 residues. The V and J ends lost 7 bases and 10 bases, in that order; junction bases with no gene match: 7.

The gene calls are TRBV5-1 and TRBJ2-3; 7 nucleotides align to TRBD2. This CDR3 spans 14 amino acids. In germline, CDR1 is SGHRS, CDR2 YFSETQ. The V segment lost 7 bases and the J segment 4 bases; nucleotides outside the gene matches: 9. The CDR3 DNA reads as TGCGCCAGCGCCCAAAGCGGGGCGGCAGATACGCAGTATTTT. Its protein product is CASAQSGAADTQYF. Supplemented by reference TRBV5-1 and TRBJ2-3, the full variable domain reads KAGVTQTPRYLIKTRGQQVTLSCSPISGHRSVSWYQQTPGQGLQFLFEYFSETQRNKGNFPGRFSGRQFSNSRSEMNVSTLELGDSALYLCASAQSGAADTQYFGPGTRLTVL.

V is TRBV10-3 and J is TRBJ2-7; the D gene is possibly TRBD2 (6 bases). From germline, CDR1 is ENHRY and CDR2 SYGVKD. There are 13 residues in the CDR3. The V end was cut by 4 bases, the J end by 0 bases, with 7 bases between. CDR3 loop: CAISARDSYEQYF. CDR3 nucleotide sequence: TGTGCCATCAGTGCGCGGGACTCCTACGAGCAGTACTTC.

The chain links TRBV18 to TRBJ1-6; D is unresolved. The V gene lost 3 bases and the J gene lost 13 bases, with 10 bases spanning the gap. The CDR3 loop spans 12 amino acids. Germline V gene sequence: CDR1 KGHSH, CDR2 LQKENI. In DNA form, the CDR3 reads TGTGCCAGCTCACCGGACTTACCGCCCCTCCACTTT. Translation gives CASSPDLPPLHF.

In this sample, this clone turned up a few times. The CDR3 sequence is CASSRGTGDLTTFF. The CDR3 DNA is TGCGCCAGCAGCCGCGGGACAGGGGATTTAACGACTTTCTTT. V usage is TRBV5-1 and J usage is TRBJ1-1; the match to TRBD1 covers 10 bases. The trim removed 4 bases at V and 12 bases at J, leaving 12 bases unmatched. The V gene's germline CDR1 is SGHRS and CDR2 YFSETQ. The CDR3 consists of 14 residues.

The rearrangement links TRBV28 to TRBJ1-6; D is ambiguous. Germline V CDR1 and CDR2: MDHEN, SYDVKM. Trimming took 7 bases from V and 0 from J, leaving 7 bases between them. The CDR3 extends over 14 amino acids. The CDR3 region has the DNA TGTGCCAGCATCCGTAGCTCCTATAATTCACCCCTCCACTTT. Protein product: CASIRSSYNSPLHF.

The chain links TRBV2 to TRBJ2-5; TRBD1 agrees at 7 bases. The tail of the sequence fits TRBJ2-7 better, so the J call may be wrong. Germline V gene sequence: CDR1 SNHLY, CDR2 FYNNEI. This CDR3 comprises 15 residues. CDR3 residues: CASSEDGDRPYEQYF. The CDR3 region has the DNA TGTGCCAGCAGTGAAGATGGGGACAGACCCTACGAGCAGTACTTC.

This clone was counted many times. The V and J genes are TRBV6-6 and TRBJ2-5, with D possibly matching TRBD1 (6 bases). Trimming shortened V by 10 bases and J by 1 base, and 10 bases separated the two germline ends. Germline CDR1 is MNHNY and CDR2 is SVGAGI (reference sequence). The CDR3 has 12 amino acids. The CDR3 sequence is CATWTVQETQYF. In nucleotides, the CDR3 is TGTGCCACCTGGACAGTCCAAGAGACCCAGTACTTC.

The chain carries TRBV11-2 and TRBJ1-6; D unresolved. Germline V gene lookup returns CDR1 SGHAT and CDR2 FQNNGV. This CDR3 is 17 amino acids long. Trimming pared 0 bases from V and 7 bases from J, leaving 16 bases between. The DNA of the CDR3 is TGTGCCAGCAGCTTAGATGGGGAGCAGCTCACCAATTCACCCCTCCACTTT. This encodes CASSLDGEQLTNSPLHF. The full variable domain, in which reference TRBV11-2 and TRBJ1-6 provide the parts outside the CDR3, is EAGVAQSPRYKIIEKRQSVAFWCNPISGHATLYWYQQILGQGPKLLIQFQNNGVVDDSQLPKDRFSAERLKGVDSTLKIQPAKLEDSAVYLCASSLDGEQLTNSPLHFGNGTRLTVT.